These 24 T cell receptor beta chains were sequenced from one sample in a study of CD8 T cells in ankylosing spondylitis. TCRdb reprocessed the 5' RACE reads with MiXCR, giving one entry per CDR3 protein. The sample holds about 42,000 distinct CDR3 sequences, less than 3.5% seen once. Source material: blood, either unsorted or a sorted T cell fraction (not recorded which). The receptor set was obtained from a male donor with ankylosing spondylitis or in good health (not recorded which).

This clonotype was recorded many times. The gene calls are TRBV9 and TRBJ1-5, with D possibly TRBD1 on 6 matching bases. The CDR3 covers 15 residues. Trimming shortened V by 1 base and J by 4 bases, and 12 bases separated the two germline ends. CDR1 SGDLS and CDR2 YYNGEE come from the germline V gene. This CDR3 reads CASSVKGGPNQPQHF. The DNA for the CDR3 is TGTGCCAGCAGCGTAAAGGGGGGTCCGAATCAGCCCCAGCATTTT.

This clonotype was counted many times. The genes are TRBV9 and TRBJ2-2; D remains unclear. Trimming cost V 0 bases and J 0 bases, with 6 bases left between them. Germline CDR1 is SGDLS and CDR2 is YYNGEE. The CDR3 has 15 amino acids. The CDR3 DNA is TGTGCCAGCAGCGTAGGGCCGGCGAACACCGGGGAGCTGTTTTTT. It translates to CASSVGPANTGELFF.

This clonotype was observed at least ten times. V gene TRBV9 combines with J gene TRBJ2-7; D is ambiguous. V was pared by 0 bases and J by 2 bases, with 12 bases between. The germline V gene has CDR1 SGDLS and CDR2 YYNGEE. There are 15 residues in the CDR3. CDR3 sequence: CASSVATDFTYEQYF. CDR3 coding DNA: TGTGCCAGCAGCGTAGCTACAGACTTCACCTACGAGCAGTACTTC.

This clonotype was seen many times. The rearrangement uses TRBV9 and TRBJ2-7; tentatively, D is TRBD1 (6 bases). Germline values: CDR1 SGDLS, CDR2 YYNGEE. The CDR3 consists of 15 residues. Deletions cut 4 bases from V and 3 bases from J, with 17 bases between. The CDR3 sequence: CASSPRTAGDYEQYF. The CDR3 DNA is TGTGCCAGCAGCCCAAGGACAGCCGGGGACTACGAGCAGTACTTC.

This clonotype was found many times. The V gene is TRBV9, the J gene TRBJ2-1; 9 bases are shared with TRBD2. Looked up from germline, CDR1 is SGDLS and CDR2 is YYNGEE. The CDR3 spans 15 residues. Trimming at V came to 4 bases and at J to 8 bases, leaving 10 bases not matched to a gene. The CDR3 protein is CASSMNPGLADEQFF. The CDR3, as DNA: TGTGCCAGCAGCATGAACCCGGGACTAGCCGATGAGCAGTTCTTC.

At least ten counts were recorded for this clonotype. The chain uses TRBV9 and TRBJ1-6, with D unresolved. Looked up from germline, CDR1 is SGDLS and CDR2 is YYNGEE. This CDR3 contains 12 residues. V was clipped by 0 bases and J by 14 bases, with 9 bases between them. The CDR3 region has the DNA TGTGCCAGCAGCGTAGTGGAGGGAACCCTCCACTTT. As protein: CASSVVEGTLHF.

This clonotype came up many times. The CDR3: CASSRGTGLLGYTF. CDR3 nucleotide sequence: TGTGCCAGCAGCAGAGGGACAGGGCTGTTGGGCTACACCTTC. The genes are TRBV9 and TRBJ1-2; 9 bases agree with TRBD1. J was trimmed by 8 bases and V by 4 bases; bases with no gene match: 9. The CDR3 loop spans 14 amino acids. Germline V lookup: CDR1 SGDLS, CDR2 YYNGEE.

This clonotype came up many times. In DNA form, the CDR3 reads TGTGCCAGCAGCGTAGGTGCCCAGGGTGATCGCGGCTACACCTTC. It is translated as CASSVGAQGDRGYTF. The rearrangement uses TRBV9 and TRBJ1-2, with a possible D match to TRBD1 (5 bases). The germline V gene has CDR1 SGDLS and CDR2 YYNGEE. This CDR3 comprises 15 residues. V lost 0 bases, J lost 8 bases, and 17 bases lay in between.

This clonotype was observed many times. This chain connects TRBV9 to TRBJ2-1, with TRBD2 matching 9 bases. CDR1 and CDR2 from the germline V gene are SGDLS and YYNGEE. The V segment lost 2 bases and the J segment 12 bases; nucleotides outside the gene matches: 9. The length of the CDR3 is 14 residues. Written as DNA, the CDR3 is TGTGCCAGCAGCGTCGAAATAGCGGGAGTAATGCAGTTCTTC. This gives the protein CASSVEIAGVMQFF.

This clonotype was counted a few times. V is TRBV9 and J is TRBJ1-3; 7 bases agree with TRBD1. The germline gives CDR1 SGDLS, CDR2 YYNGEE. The CDR3 sequence is 16 residues long. Unmatched junction bases numbered 6, after V lost 3 bases and J lost 0 bases. CDR3 loop: CASSEQQGRSGNTIYF. CDR3 DNA: TGTGCCAGCAGCGAGCAACAGGGGCGCTCTGGAAACACCATATATTTT. Full variable domain (rest looked up from reference TRBV9 and TRBJ1-3): DSGVTQTPKHLITATGQRVTLRCSPRSGDLSVYWYQQSLDQGLQFLIQYYNGEERAKGNILERFSAQQFPDLHSELNLSSLELGDSALYFCASSEQQGRSGNTIYFGEGSWLTVV.

V usage is TRBV11-3 and J usage is TRBJ1-1, with 10 positions matching TRBD1. V shed 5 bases and J 0 bases; nucleotides not matched to a gene: 6. Looked up from germline, CDR1 is SGHNT and CDR2 is YENEEA. This CDR3 region has 16 residues. The CDR3 sequence: CASSQPGTGVNTEAFF. In DNA, the CDR3 is TGTGCCAGCAGCCAGCCCGGGACAGGGGTGAACACTGAAGCTTTCTTT.

This clonotype was found many times. As DNA, the CDR3 is TGTGCCAGCAGCCAGGGGGGCCTCCGGGGCTACACCTTC. Amino acid sequence: CASSQGGLRGYTF. The chain uses TRBV9 and TRBJ1-2; 7 bases are shared with TRBD1. This CDR3 has 13 amino acids. In germline, CDR1 is SGDLS, CDR2 YYNGEE. V lost 4 bases and J lost 8; bases outside the gene matches: 8.

This clonotype was found many times. The rearrangement uses TRBV9 and TRBJ1-2; D not resolved. Germline-derived CDR1 and CDR2 are SGDLS and YYNGEE. The CDR3 runs to 16 residues. V was cut by 0 bases and J by 3 bases, with 15 bases left in between. CDR3 residues: CASSVDVGLTDYGYTF. For the CDR3, the DNA is TGTGCCAGCAGCGTAGATGTCGGCCTTACGGACTATGGCTACACCTTC.

This clonotype was detected many times. This rearrangement joins TRBV9 to TRBJ2-1, with 9 bases lining up with TRBD2. Germline assignment: CDR1 SGDLS and CDR2 YYNGEE. V gave up 3 bases and J gave up 1 base; unmatched junction bases: 8. There are 17 residues in the CDR3. CDR3 region: CASSAISSGVSYNEQFF. Here the CDR3 DNA reads TGTGCCAGCAGCGCAATTTCTAGCGGGGTGTCCTACAATGAGCAGTTCTTC.

This clonotype has at least ten counts. Mismatch with germline at one junction end may stem from a read error. The genes are TRBV9 and TRBJ2-1; the D gene could be TRBD1 or TRBD2 (5 bases each). This CDR3 is 15 amino acids long. The germline CDR1 and CDR2 sequences are SGDLS and YYNGEE. For the CDR3, the DNA is TGTGCCAGCAGCGTAGTTGGGGGAACCTACGATGAGCAGTTCTTC. Translating gives CASSVVGGTYDEQFF.

At least ten counts were recorded for this clonotype. The V and J genes are TRBV9 and TRBJ2-7; possible D gene TRBD1, 6 bases. The CDR3 has 17 amino acids. Germline V lookup: CDR1 SGDLS, CDR2 YYNGEE. Trimming stripped 0 bases from V and 1 base from J, with 17 bases between. CDR3 in DNA: TGTGCCAGCAGCGTAGCTCCAACAGGGCTCCATTCCTACGAGCAGTACTTC. Its translation is CASSVAPTGLHSYEQYF.

This clonotype has a count of ten or more. The rearrangement links TRBV9 to TRBJ2-1; 9 nucleotides agree with TRBD2. With 3 bases clipped from V and 5 bases from J, the junction kept 6 bases outside the gene matches. CDR3 length equals 15 residues. Germline CDR1 is SGDLS and CDR2 is YYNGEE. In nucleotides, the CDR3 is TGTGCCAGCAGCGCTGTGGGACTAGCAAACAATGAGCAGTTCTTC. Translation gives CASSAVGLANNEQFF.

This clonotype was recorded at least ten times. V is TRBV9 and J is TRBJ2-2; 7 positions match TRBD2. Unmatched junction bases numbered 8, after V lost 6 bases and J lost 6 bases. The CDR3 covers 14 residues. Germline V lookup: CDR1 SGDLS, CDR2 YYNGEE. The CDR3 reads CASKAGAKAGELFF. The CDR3 coding sequence is TGTGCCAGCAAGGCGGGAGCGAAAGCCGGGGAGCTGTTTTTT.

Many counts were recorded for this clonotype. The V and J genes are TRBV9 and TRBJ1-2; tentative D call: TRBD1 (5 bases). The V end was cut by 0 bases, the J end by 7 bases, with 10 bases between. The CDR3 contains 13 residues. CDR1 and CDR2 from the germline V gene are SGDLS and YYNGEE. CDR3 sequence: CASSVDVGGGYTF. The CDR3 DNA reads TGTGCCAGCAGCGTAGATGTCGGGGGTGGCTACACCTTC.

This clonotype was seen repeatedly, ten times or more. The chain uses TRBV9 and TRBJ1-2; D not resolved. The length of the CDR3 is 15 residues. Trimming stripped 0 bases from V and 2 bases from J, with 11 bases between. Germline V CDR1 and CDR2: SGDLS, YYNGEE. The CDR3 protein is CASSVGGLANYGYTF. CDR3 nucleotide sequence: TGTGCCAGCAGCGTAGGAGGGTTGGCCAACTATGGCTACACCTTC. The full variable domain, its missing parts supplied by reference TRBV9 and TRBJ1-2, is DSGVTQTPKHLITATGQRVTLRCSPRSGDLSVYWYQQSLDQGLQFLIQYYNGEERAKGNILERFSAQQFPDLHSELNLSSLELGDSALYFCASSVGGLANYGYTFGSGTRLTVV.

Ten or more counts support this clonotype. J is TRBJ2-7 and V is TRBV9, with 8 bases identical to TRBD1. V lost 4 bases, J lost 6 bases, and 12 bases stayed unmatched. This CDR3 is built from 15 residues. Germline CDR1 reads SGDLS; CDR2 reads YYNGEE. The CDR3 coding sequence is TGTGCCAGCAGCCGACAGGGGACTTCAATTGGCGAGCAGTACTTC. Its protein is CASSRQGTSIGEQYF.

The table lists this clonotype with many counts. The genes are TRBV9 and TRBJ2-2, with 8 bases fitting TRBD2. Trimming at V came to 1 base and at J to 3 bases, leaving 2 bases not matched to a gene. This CDR3 region has 15 residues. Looked up from germline, CDR1 is SGDLS and CDR2 is YYNGEE. DNA of the CDR3: TGTGCCAGCAGCGTAACGGGAGGGTACACCGGGGAGCTGTTTTTT. Protein sequence: CASSVTGGYTGELFF. Full variable domain (outside the CDR3, taken from reference TRBV9 and TRBJ2-2): DSGVTQTPKHLITATGQRVTLRCSPRSGDLSVYWYQQSLDQGLQFLIQYYNGEERAKGNILERFSAQQFPDLHSELNLSSLELGDSALYFCASSVTGGYTGELFFGEGSRLTVL.

This clonotype was counted ten times or more. V and J are TRBV9 and TRBJ2-3, with D possibly TRBD1 on 6 matching bases. Deletions cut 3 bases from V and 0 bases from J, with 14 bases between. Germline CDR1 is SGDLS and CDR2 is YYNGEE. The CDR3 runs 16 residues. The CDR3 sequence is CASSALGAPSTDTQYF. CDR3 bases: TGTGCCAGCAGCGCCCTGGGGGCACCAAGCACAGATACGCAGTATTTT.

This clonotype was detected many times. The CDR3: CASRLAGDANTGELFF. CDR3 DNA: TGTGCCAGCAGACTAGCGGGAGACGCGAACACCGGGGAGCTGTTTTTT. The chain joins TRBV9 to TRBJ2-2, with 11 bases that match TRBD2. V gave up 5 bases and J gave up 0 bases; unmatched junction bases: 3. Per the germline V gene, CDR1 is SGDLS and CDR2 is YYNGEE. CDR3 length: 16 residues.